Detailed here is one TCR beta chain. V was clipped by 5 bases and J by 4 bases; unmatched bases: 4. Germline-derived CDR1 and CDR2 are KGHSH and LQKENI. This CDR3 has 13 residues. This sample stems from a study of cytomegalovirus exposure and HLA in healthy donors. The PCR was carried out with 60 Vbeta primers and 13 Jbeta primers. TCRdb's copy holds only in-frame clones and misses some; the assay was immunoSEQ multiplex PCR. The sample contains under 150,000 clones, under 85% of which appear only once. V usage is TRBV18 and J usage is TRBJ1-2; 7 bases map to TRBD1. This TCR was recovered from a boy younger than 18 in good health and CMV-seronegative. What was sequenced was PBMCs. The CDR3, as DNA: TGTGCCAGCTCAGTCAGGGGGTCCTATGGCTACACCTTC. It is translated as CASSVRGSYGYTF. The whole variable domain, filled in from reference TRBV18 and TRBJ1-2, reads NAGVMQNPRHLVRRRGQEARLRCSPMKGHSHVYWYRQLPEEGLKFMVYLQKENIIDESGMPKERFSAEFPKEGPSILRIQQVVRGDSAAYFCASSVRGSYGYTFGSGTRLTVV.